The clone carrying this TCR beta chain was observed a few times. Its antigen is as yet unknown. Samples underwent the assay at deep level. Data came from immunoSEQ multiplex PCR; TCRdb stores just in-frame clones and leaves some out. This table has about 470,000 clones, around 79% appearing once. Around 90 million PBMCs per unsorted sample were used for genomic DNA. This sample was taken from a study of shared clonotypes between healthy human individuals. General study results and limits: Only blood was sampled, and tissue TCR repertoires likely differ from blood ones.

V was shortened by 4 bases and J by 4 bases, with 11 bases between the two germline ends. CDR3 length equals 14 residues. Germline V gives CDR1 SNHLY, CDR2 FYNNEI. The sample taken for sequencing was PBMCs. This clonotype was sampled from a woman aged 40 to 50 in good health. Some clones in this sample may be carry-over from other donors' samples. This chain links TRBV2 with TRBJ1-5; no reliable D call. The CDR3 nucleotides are TGTGCCAGCAGTGTAGGGCCTCTAAATCAGCCCCAGCATTTT. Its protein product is CASSVGPLNQPQHF. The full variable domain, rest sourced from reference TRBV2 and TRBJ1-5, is EPEVTQTPSHQVTQMGQEVILRCVPISNHLYFYWYRQILGQKVEFLVSFYNNEISEKSEIFDDQFSVERPDGSNFTLKIRSTKLEDSAMYFCASSVGPLNQPQHFGDGTRLSIL.